The clone carrying this T cell receptor beta chain was detected only once. No antigen is known for it. This specimen belongs to a study of identifying expanded T cells in peripheral blood. Study outcomes and limitations: About 1.2 clones differed between technical replicates, versus about 15 and 19 over time.

The CDR3 has 13 residues. The germline gives CDR1 GTSNPN, CDR2 SVGIG (reference sequence). V was clipped by 0 bases and J by 7 bases; unmatched bases: 6. Assay used: immunoSEQ multiplex PCR; TCRdb lists only in-frame clones, some missing. The sample lists around 50,000 clones, 89% occurring once. Healthy donors had no documented immune events, such as infections, while sampled. The specimen was blood. The chain combines TRBV30 with TRBJ2-7; 7 bases map to TRBD1. The sequence was obtained from a person aged 18 to 75 in good health. CDR3 nucleotide sequence: TGTGCCTGGAGTGTGGGGACAGAAGGGGAGCAGTACTTC. Encoded protein: CAWSVGTEGEQYF.